Included here is one T cell receptor (beta chain) sequence, with context. The antigen remains undetermined. This record comes from a study of glioma-infiltrating T cells. As for the study in general: Glioma patients had dexamethasone for six or fewer days before surgery. Overall study results and limits: Non-neoplastic patients had below-expected tissue-blood divergence, while all gliomas exceeded expectation.

CDR3 length: 13 residues. Per germline, CDR1 DFQATT and CDR2 SNEGSKA (reference sequence). J lost 7 bases, V lost 6 bases, and 11 bases had no gene match. The iRepertoire nested amplicon-rescue multiplex PCR amplified TCR alpha and beta CDR3s from RNA. In TCRdb, the multiplex PCR reads were re-called with MiXCR into one record per CDR3 protein. The top ten hold approximately 12% of the sample, which has about 380,000 distinct CDR3 sequences, 41% seen once. This chain joins TRBV20-1 and TRBJ2-7, with TRBD2 matching 8 bases. The clonotype originates from a human donor with low-grade glioma or glioblastoma, undergoing nonglioma brain surgery, or in good health (not recorded which). Input material: glioma tissue, nonneoplastic brain tissue, or PBMCs (not recorded which). For the CDR3, the DNA is TGCAGTGCCAGGAAAGCGGGAGTAGGAGAGCAGTACTTC. Protein: CSARKAGVGEQYF.